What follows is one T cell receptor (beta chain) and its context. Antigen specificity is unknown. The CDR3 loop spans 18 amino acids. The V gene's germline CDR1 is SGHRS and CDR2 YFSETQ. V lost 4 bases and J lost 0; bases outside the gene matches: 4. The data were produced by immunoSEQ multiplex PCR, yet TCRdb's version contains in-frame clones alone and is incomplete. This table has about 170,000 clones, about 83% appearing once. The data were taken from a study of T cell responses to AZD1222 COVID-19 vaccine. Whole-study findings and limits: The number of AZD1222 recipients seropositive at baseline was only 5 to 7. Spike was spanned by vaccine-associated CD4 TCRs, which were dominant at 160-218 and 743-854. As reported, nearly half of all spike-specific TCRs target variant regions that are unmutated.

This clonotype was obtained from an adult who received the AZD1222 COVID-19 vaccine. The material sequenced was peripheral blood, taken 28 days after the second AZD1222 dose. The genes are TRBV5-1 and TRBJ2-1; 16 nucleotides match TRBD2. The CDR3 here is CASSGTSGGASSYNEQFF. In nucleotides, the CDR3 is TGCGCCAGCAGCGGGACTAGCGGGGGGGCCAGCTCCTACAATGAGCAGTTCTTC.